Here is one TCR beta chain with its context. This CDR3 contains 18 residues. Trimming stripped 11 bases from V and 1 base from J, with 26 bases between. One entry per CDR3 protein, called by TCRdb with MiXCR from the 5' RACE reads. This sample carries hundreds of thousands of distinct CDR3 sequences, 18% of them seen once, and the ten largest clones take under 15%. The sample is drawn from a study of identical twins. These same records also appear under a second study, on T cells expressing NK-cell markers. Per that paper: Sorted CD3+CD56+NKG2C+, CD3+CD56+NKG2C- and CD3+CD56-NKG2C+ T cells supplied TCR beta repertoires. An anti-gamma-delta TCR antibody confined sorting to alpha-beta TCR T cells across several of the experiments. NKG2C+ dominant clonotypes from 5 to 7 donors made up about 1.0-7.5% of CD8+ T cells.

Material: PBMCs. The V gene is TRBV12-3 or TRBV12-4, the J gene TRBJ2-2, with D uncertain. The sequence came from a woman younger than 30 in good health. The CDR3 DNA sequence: TGTGCCTTCAGTCCCCCTTGGGTCGCTCGTTTGAACACCGGGGAGCTGTTTTTT. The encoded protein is CAFSPPWVARLNTGELFF.